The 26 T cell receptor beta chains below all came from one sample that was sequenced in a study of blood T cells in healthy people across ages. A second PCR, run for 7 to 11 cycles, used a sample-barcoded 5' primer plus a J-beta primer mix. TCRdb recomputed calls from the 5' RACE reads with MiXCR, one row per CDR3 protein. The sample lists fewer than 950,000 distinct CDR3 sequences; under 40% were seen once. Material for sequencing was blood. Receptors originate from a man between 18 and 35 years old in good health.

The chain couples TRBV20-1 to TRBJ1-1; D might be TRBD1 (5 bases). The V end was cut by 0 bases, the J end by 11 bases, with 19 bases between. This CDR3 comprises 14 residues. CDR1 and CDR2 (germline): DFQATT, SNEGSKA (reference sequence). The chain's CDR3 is CSARDGTEGFQAFF. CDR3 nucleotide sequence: TGCAGTGCTAGAGATGGGACTGAAGGTTTCCAGGCTTTCTTT.

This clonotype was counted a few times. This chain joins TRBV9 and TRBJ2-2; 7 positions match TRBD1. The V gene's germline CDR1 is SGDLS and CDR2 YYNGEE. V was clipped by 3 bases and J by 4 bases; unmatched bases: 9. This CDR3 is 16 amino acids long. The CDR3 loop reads CASSAYTGASTGELFF. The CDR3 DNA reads TGTGCCAGCAGCGCATACACAGGGGCGAGCACCGGGGAGCTGTTTTTT.

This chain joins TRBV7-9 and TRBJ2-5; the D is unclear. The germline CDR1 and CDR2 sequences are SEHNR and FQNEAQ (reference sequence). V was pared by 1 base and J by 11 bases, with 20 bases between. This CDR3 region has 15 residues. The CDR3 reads CASSLGPLLLDEQYF. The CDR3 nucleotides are TGTGCCAGCAGCTTAGGTCCCCTACTCTTGGATGAGCAGTACTTC.

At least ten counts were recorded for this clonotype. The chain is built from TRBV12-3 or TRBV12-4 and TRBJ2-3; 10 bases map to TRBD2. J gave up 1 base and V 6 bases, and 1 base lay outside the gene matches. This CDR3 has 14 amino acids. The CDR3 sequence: CASRGTSGTDTQYF. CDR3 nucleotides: TGTGCCAGCAGAGGGACTAGCGGCACAGATACGCAGTATTTT.

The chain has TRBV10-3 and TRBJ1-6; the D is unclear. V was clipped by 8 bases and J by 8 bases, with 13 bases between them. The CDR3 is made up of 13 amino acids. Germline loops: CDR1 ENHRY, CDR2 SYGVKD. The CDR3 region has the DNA TGTGCCATCCGGACCCGAACCGATTCACCCCTCCACTTT. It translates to CAIRTRTDSPLHF.

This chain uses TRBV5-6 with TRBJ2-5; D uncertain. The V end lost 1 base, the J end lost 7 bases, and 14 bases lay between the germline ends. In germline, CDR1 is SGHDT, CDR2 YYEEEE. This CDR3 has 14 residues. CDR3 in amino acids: CASSLTVTVGTQYF. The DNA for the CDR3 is TGTGCCAGCAGCTTGACGGTCACGGTTGGGACCCAGTACTTC.

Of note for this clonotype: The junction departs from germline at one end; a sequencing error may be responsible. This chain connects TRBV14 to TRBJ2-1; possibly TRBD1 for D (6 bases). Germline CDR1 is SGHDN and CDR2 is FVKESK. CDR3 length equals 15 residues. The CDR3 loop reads CASSPRGLVYNERYF. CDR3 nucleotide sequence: TGTGCCAGCAGCCCCAGGGGTCTCGTCTACAATGAGCGGTACTTC.

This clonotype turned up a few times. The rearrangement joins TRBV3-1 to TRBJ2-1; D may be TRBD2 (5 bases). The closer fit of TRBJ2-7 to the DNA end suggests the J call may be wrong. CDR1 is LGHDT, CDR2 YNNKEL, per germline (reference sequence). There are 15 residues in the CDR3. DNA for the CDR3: TGTGCCAGCAGCCGTACCCAGCGGTCGAACAATGAGCAGTACTTC. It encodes CASSRTQRSNNEQYF.

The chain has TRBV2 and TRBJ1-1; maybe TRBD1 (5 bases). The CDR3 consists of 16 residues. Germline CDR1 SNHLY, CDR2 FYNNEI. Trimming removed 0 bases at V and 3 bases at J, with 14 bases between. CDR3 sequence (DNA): TGTGCCAGCAGTGAAGCGCGGAGGGGTGCTTACACTGAAGCTTTCTTT. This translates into CASSEARRGAYTEAFF.

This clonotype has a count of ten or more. The CDR3 reads CASSPGQEEETQYF. CDR3 nucleotides: TGCGCCAGCAGCCCGGGACAGGAAGAAGAGACCCAGTACTTC. This rearrangement joins TRBV5-1 to TRBJ2-5, with 8 bases identical to TRBD1. V gave up 4 bases and J gave up 3 bases; unmatched junction bases: 5. The CDR3 contains 14 residues. CDR1 is SGHRS and CDR2 is YFSETQ in the germline V gene.

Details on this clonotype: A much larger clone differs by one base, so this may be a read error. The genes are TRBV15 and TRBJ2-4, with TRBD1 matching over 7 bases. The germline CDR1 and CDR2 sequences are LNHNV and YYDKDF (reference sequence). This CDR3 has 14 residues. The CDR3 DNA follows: TGTGCCACCGGCAACAGGGGAGTCAAAAACGTTCAGTACTTC. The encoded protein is CATGNRGVKNVQYF.

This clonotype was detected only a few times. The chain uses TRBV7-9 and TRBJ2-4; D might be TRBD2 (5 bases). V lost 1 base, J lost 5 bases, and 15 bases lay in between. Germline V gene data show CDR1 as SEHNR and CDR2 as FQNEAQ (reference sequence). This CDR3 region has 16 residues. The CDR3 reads CASSLVPRGSENIQYF. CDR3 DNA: TGTGCCAGCAGCTTAGTGCCACGAGGGTCCGAAAACATTCAGTACTTC.

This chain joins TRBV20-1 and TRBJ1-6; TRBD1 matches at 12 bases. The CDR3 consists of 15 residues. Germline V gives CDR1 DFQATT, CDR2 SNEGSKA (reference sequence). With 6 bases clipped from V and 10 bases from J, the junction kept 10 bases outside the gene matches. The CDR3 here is CSAKSGTGGRSPLHF. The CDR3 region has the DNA TGCAGTGCCAAGAGCGGGACAGGGGGCCGATCACCCCTCCACTTT.

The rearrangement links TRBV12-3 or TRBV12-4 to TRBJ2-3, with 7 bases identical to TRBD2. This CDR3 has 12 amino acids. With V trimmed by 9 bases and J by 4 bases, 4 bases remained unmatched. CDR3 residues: CASQRGADTQYF. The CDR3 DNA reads TGTGCCAGTCAGCGGGGCGCAGATACGCAGTATTTT.

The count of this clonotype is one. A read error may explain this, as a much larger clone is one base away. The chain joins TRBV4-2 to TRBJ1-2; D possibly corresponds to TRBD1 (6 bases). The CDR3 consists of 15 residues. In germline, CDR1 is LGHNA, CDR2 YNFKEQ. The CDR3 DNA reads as TGTACCAGCAGCCAAGATCTGGGGGGCGGTTATGGCTACACCTTC. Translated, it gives CTSSQDLGGGYGYTF.

The CDR3 region has the DNA TGCAGTGCCGGGAGGGAGAACACAGATACGCAGTATTTT. Translation gives CSAGRENTDTQYF. This sequence joins TRBV20-1 and TRBJ2-3; 8 bases are a match to TRBD2. The CDR3 has 13 amino acids. With V trimmed by 6 bases and J by 2 bases, 4 bases remained unmatched. CDR1 and CDR2 from the germline V gene are DFQATT and SNEGSKA (reference sequence).

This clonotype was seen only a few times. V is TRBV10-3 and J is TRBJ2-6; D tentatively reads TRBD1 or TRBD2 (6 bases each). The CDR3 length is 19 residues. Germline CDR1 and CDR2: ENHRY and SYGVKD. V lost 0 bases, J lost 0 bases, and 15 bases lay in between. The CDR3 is CAISESIGGRRSGANVLTF. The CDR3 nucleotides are TGTGCCATCAGTGAGTCGATCGGGGGCCGTCGCTCTGGGGCCAACGTCCTGACTTTC.

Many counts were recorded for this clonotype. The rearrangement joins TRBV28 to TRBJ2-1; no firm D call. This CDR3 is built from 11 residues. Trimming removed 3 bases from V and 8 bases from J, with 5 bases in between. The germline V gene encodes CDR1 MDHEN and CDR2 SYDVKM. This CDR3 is CASSFFDEQFF. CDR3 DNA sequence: TGTGCCAGCAGTTTCTTTGATGAGCAGTTCTTC.

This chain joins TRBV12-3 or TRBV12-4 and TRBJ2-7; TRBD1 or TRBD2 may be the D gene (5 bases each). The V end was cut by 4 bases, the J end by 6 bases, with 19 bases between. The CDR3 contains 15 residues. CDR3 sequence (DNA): TGTGCCAGCAGTTCCCACGGTGCAGGGACCTCCGAGCAGTACTTC. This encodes CASSSHGAGTSEQYF.

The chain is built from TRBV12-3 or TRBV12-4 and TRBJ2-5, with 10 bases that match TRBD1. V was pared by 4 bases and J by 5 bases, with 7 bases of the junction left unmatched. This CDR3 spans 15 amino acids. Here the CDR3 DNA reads TGTGCCAGCAGTTGGGGGACAGGGGAGGTCGAGACCCAGTACTTC. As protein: CASSWGTGEVETQYF.

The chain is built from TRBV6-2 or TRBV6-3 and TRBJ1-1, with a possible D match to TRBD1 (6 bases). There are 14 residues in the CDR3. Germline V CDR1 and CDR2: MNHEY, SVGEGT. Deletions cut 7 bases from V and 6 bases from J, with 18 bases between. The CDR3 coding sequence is TGTGCCAGCACCCTTGTACCCGGGGGGCCTGAAGCTTTCTTT. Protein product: CASTLVPGGPEAFF.

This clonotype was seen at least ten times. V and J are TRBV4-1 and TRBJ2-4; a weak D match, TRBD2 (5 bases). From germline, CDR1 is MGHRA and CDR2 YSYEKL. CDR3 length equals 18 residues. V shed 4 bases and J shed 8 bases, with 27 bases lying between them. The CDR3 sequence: CASSPSREWEMNGDIQYF. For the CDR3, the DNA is TGCGCCAGCAGCCCCAGCCGTGAGTGGGAGATGAATGGTGACATTCAGTACTTC.

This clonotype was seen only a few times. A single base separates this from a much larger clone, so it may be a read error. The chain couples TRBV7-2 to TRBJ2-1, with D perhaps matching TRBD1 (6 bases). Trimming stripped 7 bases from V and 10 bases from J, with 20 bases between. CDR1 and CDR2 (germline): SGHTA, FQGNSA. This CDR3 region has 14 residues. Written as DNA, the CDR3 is TGTGCCAGCACCATTGGGACAAACTCCTACGAGCAGTTCTTC. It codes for CASTIGTNSYEQFF.

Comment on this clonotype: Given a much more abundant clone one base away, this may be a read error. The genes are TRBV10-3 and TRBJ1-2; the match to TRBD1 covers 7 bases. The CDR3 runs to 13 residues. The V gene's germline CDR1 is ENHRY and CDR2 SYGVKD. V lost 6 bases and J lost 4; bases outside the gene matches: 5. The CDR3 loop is CAISGTVLYGYTF. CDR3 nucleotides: TGTGCCATCAGCGGGACAGTGCTCTATGGCTACACCTTC.

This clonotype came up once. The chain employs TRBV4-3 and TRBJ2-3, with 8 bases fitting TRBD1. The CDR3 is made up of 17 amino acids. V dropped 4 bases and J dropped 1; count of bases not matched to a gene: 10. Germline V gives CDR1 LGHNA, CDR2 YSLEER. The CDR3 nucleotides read TGCGCCAGCAGCCCGCCCCTGATGGACAGGGGCACAGATACGCAGTATTTT. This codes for CASSPPLMDRGTDTQYF.

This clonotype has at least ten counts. In DNA form, the CDR3 reads TGCAGTGCGCCGGGACTAGCGTTGGATGAGCAGTTCTTC. Translation: CSAPGLALDEQFF. The chain uses TRBV20-1 and TRBJ2-1; TRBD2 aligns across 10 bases. V trimming: 6 bases; J trimming: 8 bases; junction bases outside the gene matches: 7. CDR1 is DFQATT and CDR2 is SNEGSKA in the germline V gene (reference sequence). The CDR3 spans 13 residues.